This T cell receptor (beta chain) comes out of a study of shared clonotypes between healthy human individuals. Study context: Per donor, three plates held CD4 naive cells, three held CD4 memory, two held CD8 naive and one held CD8 memory.

Clones were sequenced by immunoSEQ multiplex PCR, and TCRdb holds only the in-frame ones, with some missing. This sample has roughly 1.4 million clones; just under 99% occur once, and the top ten carry under 0.45%. Between the trimmed V and J ends, which lost 1 base and 6 bases, there was a span of 10 bases. The CDR3 runs 13 residues. The V gene's germline CDR1 is SGHDN and CDR2 FVKESK. The sequence came from a man aged 30-40 years in good health. Sequenced sample: naive CD4+ T cells sorted from blood. Subset reported: CD45RA+ positively selected. The rearrangement links TRBV14 to TRBJ2-7; unclear D gene. The CDR3 protein is CASSQADSLEQYF. The CDR3 region has the DNA TGTGCCAGCAGCCAAGCTGATAGCCTCGAGCAGTACTTC.